The 18 T cell receptor beta chains below all came from one sample that was sequenced in a study of cytomegalovirus exposure and HLA in healthy donors. PCR involved 60 Vbeta and 13 Jbeta primers. Using immunoSEQ multiplex PCR, the repertoire was profiled, and TCRdb retains in-frame clones only, with some absent. The sample has over 60,000 clones, around 70% seen once. Source material: PBMCs. The source of these receptors is a male donor in good health and CMV-seropositive.

The chain couples TRBV18 to TRBJ1-4, with 9 bases matching TRBD1. V shed 3 bases and J 10 bases; nucleotides not matched to a gene: 12. CDR3 length: 16 residues. Germline V gene data show CDR1 as KGHSH and CDR2 as LQKENI. The CDR3 is CASSPTEQGAMRKLFF. The CDR3 DNA is TGTGCCAGCTCACCGACGGAACAGGGGGCTATGAGAAAACTGTTTTTT. Complete variable domain (other parts from reference TRBV18 and TRBJ1-4): NAGVMQNPRHLVRRRGQEARLRCSPMKGHSHVYWYRQLPEEGLKFMVYLQKENIIDESGMPKERFSAEFPKEGPSILRIQQVVRGDSAAYFCASSPTEQGAMRKLFFGSGTQLSVL.

Comments on this clone: At one end, the junction sequence differs from germline, possibly due to a read error. The V and J genes are TRBV7-9 and TRBJ2-1, with D maybe TRBD1 (6 bases). The CDR3 extends over 13 amino acids. From germline, CDR1 is SEHNR and CDR2 FQNEAQ (reference sequence). CDR3 DNA: TGTTCCAGCAGCTTAAATGAGGGGGATGAGCAGTTCTTC. It codes for CSSSLNEGDEQFF.

V and J are TRBV29-1 and TRBJ2-3, with 7 bases lining up with TRBD1. J lost 4 bases, V lost 5 bases, and 9 bases had no gene match. The CDR3 consists of 14 residues. CDR1 and CDR2 from the germline V gene are SQVTM and ANQGSEA. CDR3 residues: CSVRTGIRADTQYF. The CDR3 DNA sequence: TGCAGCGTTCGGACAGGCATCAGGGCAGATACGCAGTATTTT.

This clone came up a few times. V usage is TRBV5-4 and J usage is TRBJ2-7; 12 nucleotides match TRBD2. Germline V gene data show CDR1 as SGHNT and CDR2 as YYREEE (reference sequence). The CDR3 runs to 15 residues. Trimming cost V 3 bases and J 3 bases; bases outside gene matches: 4. DNA for the CDR3: TGTGCCAGCAGCTATGGGACTAGCGGGCTCTACGAGCAGTACTTC. This sequence encodes CASSYGTSGLYEQYF.

The V call is TRBV4-1, the J call TRBJ2-5; TRBD2 agrees at 13 bases. The end of the DNA is better explained by TRBJ2-7, so the J call may be wrong. The CDR3 totals 16 residues. Per germline, CDR1 MGHRA and CDR2 YSYEKL. The CDR3 sequence is CASSQGPTSGGREQYF. The CDR3 nucleotides are TGCGCCAGCAGCCAAGGCCCGACTAGCGGGGGGCGCGAGCAGTACTTC.

Turning to this clone: Its ends do not fully match the called genes, so a read error is possible. In nucleotides, the CDR3 is TGTGCCGGTAGTGGACAGGGGGCGCGGAATGAGCAGTTCTTC. Translation: CAGSGQGARNEQFF. The chain carries TRBV19 and TRBJ2-1; TRBD1 matches 11 bases. CDR1 and CDR2 from the germline V gene are LNHDA and SQIVND (reference sequence). The CDR3 is made up of 14 amino acids.

This clone has more than one count but fewer than ten. The chain couples TRBV30 to TRBJ1-2; D unresolved. The V end was cut by 3 bases, the J end by 1 base, with 6 bases between. This CDR3 has 12 residues. Germline-derived CDR1 and CDR2 are GTSNPN and SVGIG (reference sequence). The CDR3 bases are TGTGCCTGGAGCCCCCATAACTATGGCTACACCTTC. This sequence encodes CAWSPHNYGYTF.

This clone was detected only once. V and J are TRBV11-2 and TRBJ2-3; 16 positions agree with TRBD2. CDR1 and CDR2 from the germline V gene are SGHAT and FQNNGV. The CDR3 spans 18 residues. Trimming removed 5 bases from V and 2 bases from J; junction bases left unmatched: 7. CDR3 in DNA: TGTGCCAGCAGCGTCGGGACTAGCGGGAGGGGACCCACAGATACGCAGTATTTT. Its protein is CASSVGTSGRGPTDTQYF.

The chain carries TRBV19 and TRBJ1-1, with D tentatively TRBD1 (6 bases). The germline CDR1 and CDR2 sequences are LNHDA and SQIVND (reference sequence). Trimming removed 3 bases at V and 1 base at J, with 15 bases between. This CDR3 has 16 amino acids. The CDR3 nucleotides read TGTGCCAGTAGTATCGAGGGCAGGGGTTGGAACACTGAAGCTTTCTTT. This encodes CASSIEGRGWNTEAFF.

The J gene is TRBJ1-2, the V gene TRBV2; a possible D gene is TRBD1 (6 bases). CDR1 is SNHLY, CDR2 FYNNEI, per germline. This CDR3 has 13 amino acids. Trimming took off 3 bases at V and 5 bases at J, with 10 bases between the two ends. For the CDR3, the DNA is TGTGCCAGCAGTGAGGGCAGGGGATATGGCTACACCTTC. It is translated as CASSEGRGYGYTF.

This clone was seen more than once but under ten times. CDR3 in DNA: TGTGCCAGCAACCCGGGACTAGCCCTCTACGAGCAGTACTTC. This sequence encodes CASNPGLALYEQYF. The chain couples TRBV7-3 to TRBJ2-7; 9 bases map to TRBD2. The CDR3 has 14 residues. V gave up 7 bases and J gave up 3 bases; unmatched junction bases: 7. Germline values: CDR1 SGHTA, CDR2 FQGTGA.

The rearrangement links TRBV21-1 to TRBJ1-2; the table gives TRBD1 as D, unverified against the DNA. TRBV21-1 corresponds to a pseudogene. The CDR3 consists of 15 residues. CDR3 sequence reads: CASSKVPDSPYGYTF. The CDR3 DNA follows: TGTGCCAGCAGCAAAGTACCCGACAGCCCCTATGGCTACACCTTC.

For this clone: This specimen includes other DNA sequences encoding the same CDR3. This chain connects TRBV5-1 to TRBJ2-1; no clear D gene. Germline lookup yields CDR1 SGHRS and CDR2 YFSETQ. V shed 0 bases and J shed 4 bases, with 8 bases lying between them. The CDR3 is 14 amino acids. The CDR3 DNA is TGCGCCAGCAGCTTGGTTGGCCAGTACAATGAGCAGTTCTTC. This sequence encodes CASSLVGQYNEQFF.

This clone was counted only a few times. V usage is TRBV4-2 and J usage is TRBJ2-7; D might be TRBD2 (5 bases). Germline V gene data show CDR1 as LGHNA and CDR2 as YNFKEQ. The CDR3 runs 15 residues. The V end was cut by 1 base, the J end by 6 bases, with 16 bases between. CDR3 DNA sequence: TGTGCCAGCAGCCAAGCGAGGGTAGTGCGTTCCGAGCAGTACTTC. As protein: CASSQARVVRSEQYF.

The CDR3 region has the DNA TGTGCCAGCAGCCCCCAGGGGGTGAACACTGAAGCTTTCTTT. This gives the protein CASSPQGVNTEAFF. This chain joins TRBV6-5 and TRBJ1-1; 7 bases fit TRBD1. This CDR3 is 14 amino acids long. CDR1 MNHEY and CDR2 SVGAGI come from the germline V gene. With 6 bases clipped from V and 0 bases from J, the junction kept 4 bases outside the gene matches.

This clone was found once. The V call is TRBV27, the J call TRBJ2-7; the D gene is possibly TRBD2 (6 bases). The CDR3 covers 15 residues. Per germline, CDR1 MNHEY and CDR2 SMNVEV (reference sequence). V dropped 3 bases and J dropped 3 bases, with 15 bases sitting between them. The CDR3 nucleotides are TGTGCCAGCAGTTTGGAGGGGTCTCTAAACTACGAGCAGTACTTC. It codes for CASSLEGSLNYEQYF.

This chain uses TRBV5-1 with TRBJ2-7; 7 bases are shared with TRBD2. Per the germline V gene, CDR1 is SGHRS and CDR2 is YFSETQ. The CDR3 loop spans 14 amino acids. The J segment lost 6 bases and the V segment lost 4 bases, leaving 10 bases of the junction unmatched. In DNA form, the CDR3 reads TGCGCCAGCAGCGATAGCGGGTCCCCCTCCGAGCAGTACTTC. Translation: CASSDSGSPSEQYF.

The rearrangement links TRBV4-2 to TRBJ2-5; TRBD1 agrees at 10 bases. Germline V gives CDR1 LGHNA, CDR2 YNFKEQ. This CDR3 region has 16 residues. The junction had 7 bases not matched to a gene; V was cut back by 4 bases and J by 2 bases. CDR3 DNA: TGTGCCAGCAGCCTAATGGGACAGGGGCTACAAGAGACCCAGTACTTC. This codes for CASSLMGQGLQETQYF.